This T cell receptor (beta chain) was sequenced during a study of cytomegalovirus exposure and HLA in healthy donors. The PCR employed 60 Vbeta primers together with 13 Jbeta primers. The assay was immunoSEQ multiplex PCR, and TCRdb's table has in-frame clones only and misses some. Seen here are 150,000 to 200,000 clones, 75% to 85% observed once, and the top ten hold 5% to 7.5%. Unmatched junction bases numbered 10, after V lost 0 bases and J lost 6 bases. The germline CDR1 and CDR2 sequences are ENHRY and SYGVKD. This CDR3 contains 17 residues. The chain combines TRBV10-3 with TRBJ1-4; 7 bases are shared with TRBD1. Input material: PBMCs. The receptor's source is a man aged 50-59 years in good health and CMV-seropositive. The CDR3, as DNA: TGTGCCATCAGTGAGTCGCTTCTGGGACAGCAACATGAAAAACTGTTTTTT. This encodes CAISESLLGQQHEKLFF.